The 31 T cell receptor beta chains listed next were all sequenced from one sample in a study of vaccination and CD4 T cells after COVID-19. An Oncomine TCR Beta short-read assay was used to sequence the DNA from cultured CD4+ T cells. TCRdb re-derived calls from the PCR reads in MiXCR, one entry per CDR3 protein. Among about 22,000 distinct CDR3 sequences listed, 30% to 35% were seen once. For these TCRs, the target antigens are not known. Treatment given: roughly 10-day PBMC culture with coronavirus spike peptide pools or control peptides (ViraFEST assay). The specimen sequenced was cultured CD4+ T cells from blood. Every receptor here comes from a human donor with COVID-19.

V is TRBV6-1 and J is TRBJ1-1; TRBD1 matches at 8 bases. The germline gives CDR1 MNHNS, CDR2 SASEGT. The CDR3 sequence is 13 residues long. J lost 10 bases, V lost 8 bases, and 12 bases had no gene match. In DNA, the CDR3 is TGTGCCAGCGGGACAGGAGGCGGGGAGTTAGCTTTCTTT. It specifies CASGTGGGELAFF.

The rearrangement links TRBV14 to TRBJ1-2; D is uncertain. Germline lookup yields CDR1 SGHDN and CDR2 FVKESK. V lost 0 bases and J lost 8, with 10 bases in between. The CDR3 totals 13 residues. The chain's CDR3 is CASSQDLGKGYTF. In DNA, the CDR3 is TGTGCCAGCAGCCAAGATTTAGGGAAAGGCTACACCTTC.

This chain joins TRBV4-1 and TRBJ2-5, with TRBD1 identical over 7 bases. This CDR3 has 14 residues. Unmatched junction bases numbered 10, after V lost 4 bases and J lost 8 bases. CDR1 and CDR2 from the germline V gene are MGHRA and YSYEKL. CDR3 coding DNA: TGCGCCAGCAGCCCTTGGGACAGCCCAGACACCCAGTACTTC. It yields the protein CASSPWDSPDTQYF.

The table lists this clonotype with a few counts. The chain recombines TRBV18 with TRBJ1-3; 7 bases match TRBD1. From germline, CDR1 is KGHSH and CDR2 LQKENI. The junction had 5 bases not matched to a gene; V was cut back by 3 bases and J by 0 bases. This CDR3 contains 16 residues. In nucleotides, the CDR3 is TGTGCCAGCTCACCTGGACAGGCAAACTCTGGAAACACCATATATTTT. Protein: CASSPGQANSGNTIYF.

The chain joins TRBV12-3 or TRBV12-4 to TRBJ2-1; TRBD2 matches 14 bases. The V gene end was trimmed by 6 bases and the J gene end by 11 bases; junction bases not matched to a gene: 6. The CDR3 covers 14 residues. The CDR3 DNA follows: TGTGCCAGCAGGCAGACTAGCGGGGGGGCTCAGCAGTTCTTC. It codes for CASRQTSGGAQQFF.

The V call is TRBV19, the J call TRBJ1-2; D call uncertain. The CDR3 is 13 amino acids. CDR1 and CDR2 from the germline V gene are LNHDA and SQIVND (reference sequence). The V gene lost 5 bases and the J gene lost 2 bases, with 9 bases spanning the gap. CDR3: CASSLRGNYGYTF. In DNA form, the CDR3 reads TGTGCCAGTAGTTTACGTGGGAACTATGGCTACACCTTC.

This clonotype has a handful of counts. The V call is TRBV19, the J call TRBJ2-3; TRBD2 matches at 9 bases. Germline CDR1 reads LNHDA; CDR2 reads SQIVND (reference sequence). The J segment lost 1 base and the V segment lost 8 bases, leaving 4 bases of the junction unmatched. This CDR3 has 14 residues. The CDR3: CASRRTSGTDTQYF. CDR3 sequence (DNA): TGTGCCAGTCGCCGGACTAGCGGCACAGATACGCAGTATTTT.

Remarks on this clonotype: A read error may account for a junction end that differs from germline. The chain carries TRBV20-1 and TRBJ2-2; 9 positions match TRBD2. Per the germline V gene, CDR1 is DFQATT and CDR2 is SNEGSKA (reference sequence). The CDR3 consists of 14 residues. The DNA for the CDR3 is TGCAGTGCGAGAGCGGGGGGTAACACCGGGGAGCTGTTTTTT. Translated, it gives CSARAGGNTGELFF.

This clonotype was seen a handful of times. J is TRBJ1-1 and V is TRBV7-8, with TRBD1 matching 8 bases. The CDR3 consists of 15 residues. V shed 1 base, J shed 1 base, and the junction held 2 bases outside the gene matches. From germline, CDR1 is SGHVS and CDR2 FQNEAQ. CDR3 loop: CASSLGTGWNTEAFF. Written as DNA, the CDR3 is TGTGCCAGCAGCTTAGGGACAGGGTGGAACACTGAAGCTTTCTTT.

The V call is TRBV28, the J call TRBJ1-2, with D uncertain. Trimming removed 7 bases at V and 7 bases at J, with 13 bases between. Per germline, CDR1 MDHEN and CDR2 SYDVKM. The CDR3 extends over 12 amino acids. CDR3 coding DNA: TGTGCCAGCACTGGACCGACGACTGGCTACACCTTC. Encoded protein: CASTGPTTGYTF.

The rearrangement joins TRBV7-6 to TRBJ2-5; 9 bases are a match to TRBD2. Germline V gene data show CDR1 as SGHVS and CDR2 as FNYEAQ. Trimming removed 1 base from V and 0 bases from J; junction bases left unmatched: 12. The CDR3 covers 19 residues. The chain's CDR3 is CASSLVPSGSGGHQETQYF. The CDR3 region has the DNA TGTGCCAGCAGCTTAGTCCCCTCAGGTAGCGGGGGCCACCAAGAGACCCAGTACTTC.

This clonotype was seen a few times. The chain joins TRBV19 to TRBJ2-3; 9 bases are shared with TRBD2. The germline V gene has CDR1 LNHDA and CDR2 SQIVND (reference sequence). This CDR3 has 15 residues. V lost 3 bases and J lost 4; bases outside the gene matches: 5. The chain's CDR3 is CASSMRGGHADTQYF. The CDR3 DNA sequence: TGTGCCAGTAGTATGCGGGGGGGCCACGCAGATACGCAGTATTTT.

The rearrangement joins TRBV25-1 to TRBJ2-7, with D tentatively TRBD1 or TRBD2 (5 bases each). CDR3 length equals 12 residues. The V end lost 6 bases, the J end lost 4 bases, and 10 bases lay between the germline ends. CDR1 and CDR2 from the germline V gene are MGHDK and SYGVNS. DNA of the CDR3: TGTGCCAGCAGGGTGGGGGTTTACGAGCAGTACTTC. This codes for CASRVGVYEQYF.

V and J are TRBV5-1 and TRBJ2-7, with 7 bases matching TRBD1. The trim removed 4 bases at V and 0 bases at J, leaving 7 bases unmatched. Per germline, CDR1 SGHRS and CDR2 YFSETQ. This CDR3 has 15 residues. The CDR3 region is CASSLGGQSSYEQYF. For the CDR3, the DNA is TGCGCCAGCAGCCTAGGGGGCCAATCCTCCTACGAGCAGTACTTC.

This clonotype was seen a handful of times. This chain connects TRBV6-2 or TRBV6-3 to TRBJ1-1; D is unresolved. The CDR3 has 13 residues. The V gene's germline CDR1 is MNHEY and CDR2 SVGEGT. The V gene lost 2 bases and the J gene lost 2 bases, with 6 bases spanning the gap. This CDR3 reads CASSYQDNTEAFF. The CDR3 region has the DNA TGTGCCAGCAGTTACCAGGATAACACTGAAGCTTTCTTT.

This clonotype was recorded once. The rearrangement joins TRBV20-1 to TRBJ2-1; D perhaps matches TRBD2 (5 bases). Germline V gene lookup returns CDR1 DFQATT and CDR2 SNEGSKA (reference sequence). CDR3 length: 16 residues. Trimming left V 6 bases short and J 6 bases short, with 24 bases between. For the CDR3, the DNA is TGCAGTGCCGAAAGTAGAGCGGAGGTTAATTTCAATGAGCAGTTCTTC. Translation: CSAESRAEVNFNEQFF.

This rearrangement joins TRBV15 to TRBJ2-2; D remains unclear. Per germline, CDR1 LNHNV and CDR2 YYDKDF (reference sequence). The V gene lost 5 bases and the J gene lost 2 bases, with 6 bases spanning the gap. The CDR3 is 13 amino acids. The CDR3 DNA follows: TGTGCCACCAGCCAGGATAACACCGGGGAGCTGTTTTTT. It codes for CATSQDNTGELFF.

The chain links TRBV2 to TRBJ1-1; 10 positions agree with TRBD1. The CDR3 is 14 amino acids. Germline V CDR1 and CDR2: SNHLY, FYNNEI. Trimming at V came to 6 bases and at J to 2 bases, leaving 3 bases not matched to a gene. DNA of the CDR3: TGTGCCAGCAGGGGGGACAGGGGTAACACTGAAGCTTTCTTT. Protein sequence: CASRGDRGNTEAFF. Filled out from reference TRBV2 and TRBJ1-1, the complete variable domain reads EPEVTQTPSHQVTQMGQEVILRCVPISNHLYFYWYRQILGQKVEFLVSFYNNEISEKSEIFDDQFSVERPDGSNFTLKIRSTKLEDSAMYFCASRGDRGNTEAFFGQGTRLTVV.

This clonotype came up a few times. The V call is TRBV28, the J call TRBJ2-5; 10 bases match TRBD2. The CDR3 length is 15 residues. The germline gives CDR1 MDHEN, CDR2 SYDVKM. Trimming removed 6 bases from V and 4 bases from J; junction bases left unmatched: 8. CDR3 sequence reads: CASRAQRGGRETQYF. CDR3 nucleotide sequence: TGTGCCAGCAGGGCCCAGCGGGGGGGCCGAGAGACCCAGTACTTC.

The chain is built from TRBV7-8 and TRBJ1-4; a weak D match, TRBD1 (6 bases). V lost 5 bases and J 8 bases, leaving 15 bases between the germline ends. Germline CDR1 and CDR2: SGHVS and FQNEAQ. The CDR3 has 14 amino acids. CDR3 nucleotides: TGTGCCAGCAGCCGTACCGGGGGGGGCGAAAAACTGTTTTTT. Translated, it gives CASSRTGGGEKLFF.

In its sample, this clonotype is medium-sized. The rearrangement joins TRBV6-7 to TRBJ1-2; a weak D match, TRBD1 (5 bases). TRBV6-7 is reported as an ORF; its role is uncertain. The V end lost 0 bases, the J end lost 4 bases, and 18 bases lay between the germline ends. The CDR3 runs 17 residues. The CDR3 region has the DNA TGTGCCAGCAGTTACTCGTGGGGCACTGGGGAGGGCTATGGCTACACCTTC. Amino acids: CASSYSWGTGEGYGYTF.

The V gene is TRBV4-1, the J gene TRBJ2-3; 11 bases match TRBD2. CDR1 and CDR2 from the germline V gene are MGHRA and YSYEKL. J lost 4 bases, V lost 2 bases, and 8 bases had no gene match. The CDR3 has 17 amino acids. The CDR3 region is CASSQQKLAGVSDTQYF. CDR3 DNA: TGCGCCAGCAGCCAACAAAAACTAGCGGGGGTTTCAGATACGCAGTATTTT.

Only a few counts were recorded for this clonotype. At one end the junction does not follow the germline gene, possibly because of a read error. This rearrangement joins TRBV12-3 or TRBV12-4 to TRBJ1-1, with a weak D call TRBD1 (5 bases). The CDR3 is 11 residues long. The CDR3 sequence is CASSLPGIARF. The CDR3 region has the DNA TGTGCCAGCAGTTTGCCAGGGATAGCTCGGTTT.

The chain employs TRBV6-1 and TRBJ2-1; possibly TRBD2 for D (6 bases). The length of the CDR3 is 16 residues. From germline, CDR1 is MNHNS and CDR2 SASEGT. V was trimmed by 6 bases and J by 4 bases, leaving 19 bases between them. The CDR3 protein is CASSLEGAGTYNEQFF. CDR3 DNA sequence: TGTGCCAGCAGCCTAGAGGGTGCAGGGACTTACAATGAGCAGTTCTTC.

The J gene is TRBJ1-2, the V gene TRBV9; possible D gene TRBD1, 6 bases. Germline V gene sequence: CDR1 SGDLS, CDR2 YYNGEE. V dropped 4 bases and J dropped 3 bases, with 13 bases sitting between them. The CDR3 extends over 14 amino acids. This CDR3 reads CASSPSRGDYGYTF. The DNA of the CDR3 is TGTGCCAGCAGCCCTAGTAGGGGGGACTATGGCTACACCTTC.

DNA for the CDR3: TGTGCCAGCAGTTTAAGCGGGGGGACCTACGAGCAGTACTTC. As protein: CASSLSGGTYEQYF. V usage is TRBV12-3 or TRBV12-4 and J usage is TRBJ2-7; 9 nucleotides line up with TRBD2. The CDR3 sequence is 14 residues long. Germline trimming cut 2 bases from V and 2 bases from J; bases unmatched to any gene: 1.

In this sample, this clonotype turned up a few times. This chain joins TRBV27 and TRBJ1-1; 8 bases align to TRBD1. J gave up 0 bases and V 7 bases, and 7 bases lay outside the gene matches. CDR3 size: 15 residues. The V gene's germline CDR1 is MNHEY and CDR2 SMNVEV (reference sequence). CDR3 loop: CASTKLTGVNTEAFF. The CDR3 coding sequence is TGTGCCAGCACCAAATTGACAGGGGTGAACACTGAAGCTTTCTTT.

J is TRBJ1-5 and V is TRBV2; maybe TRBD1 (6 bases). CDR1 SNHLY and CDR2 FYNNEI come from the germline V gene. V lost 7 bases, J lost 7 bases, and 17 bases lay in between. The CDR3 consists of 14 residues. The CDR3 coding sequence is TGTGCCAGCAATTACCGGGACAACGGACAGCCCCAGCATTTT. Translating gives CASNYRDNGQPQHF.

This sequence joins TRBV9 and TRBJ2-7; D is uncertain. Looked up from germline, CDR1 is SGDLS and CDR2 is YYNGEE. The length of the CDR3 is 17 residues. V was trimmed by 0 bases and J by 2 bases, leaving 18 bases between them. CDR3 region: CASSVDAFGLLTYEQYF. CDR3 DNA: TGTGCCAGCAGCGTAGATGCGTTTGGCCTGTTAACCTACGAGCAGTACTTC.

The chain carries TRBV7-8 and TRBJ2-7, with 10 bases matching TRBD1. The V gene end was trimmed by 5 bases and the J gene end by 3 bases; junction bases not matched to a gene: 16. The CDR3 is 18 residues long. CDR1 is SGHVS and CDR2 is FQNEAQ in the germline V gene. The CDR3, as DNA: TGTGCCAGCAGCCGCCTGACTCTTTCCGGGACAGGGGTCTACGAGCAGTACTTC. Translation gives CASSRLTLSGTGVYEQYF.

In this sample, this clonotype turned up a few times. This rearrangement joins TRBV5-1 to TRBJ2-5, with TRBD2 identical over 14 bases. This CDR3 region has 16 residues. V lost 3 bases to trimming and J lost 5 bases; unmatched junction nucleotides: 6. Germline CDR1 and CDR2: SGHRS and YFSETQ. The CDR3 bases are TGCGCCAGCAGCTCGGGACTAGCGGGGGATTGGGAGACCCAGTACTTC. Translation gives CASSSGLAGDWETQYF.